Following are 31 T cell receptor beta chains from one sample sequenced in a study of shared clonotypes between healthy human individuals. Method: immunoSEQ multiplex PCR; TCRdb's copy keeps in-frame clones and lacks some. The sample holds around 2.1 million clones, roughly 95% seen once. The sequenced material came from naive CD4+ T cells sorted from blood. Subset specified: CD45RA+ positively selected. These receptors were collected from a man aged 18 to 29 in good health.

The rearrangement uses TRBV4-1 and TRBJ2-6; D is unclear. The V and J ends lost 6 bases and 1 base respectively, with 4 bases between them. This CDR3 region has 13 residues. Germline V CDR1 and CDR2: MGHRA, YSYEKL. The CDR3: CASRPSGANVLTF. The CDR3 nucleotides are TGCGCCAGCAGGCCATCTGGGGCCAACGTCCTGACTTTC.

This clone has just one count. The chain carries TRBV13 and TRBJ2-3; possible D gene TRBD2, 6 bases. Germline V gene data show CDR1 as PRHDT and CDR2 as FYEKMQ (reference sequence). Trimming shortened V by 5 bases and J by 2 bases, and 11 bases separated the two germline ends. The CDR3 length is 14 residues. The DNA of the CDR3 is TGTGCCAGCAGCCATTTAGCGGTCACAGATACGCAGTATTTT. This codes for CASSHLAVTDTQYF.

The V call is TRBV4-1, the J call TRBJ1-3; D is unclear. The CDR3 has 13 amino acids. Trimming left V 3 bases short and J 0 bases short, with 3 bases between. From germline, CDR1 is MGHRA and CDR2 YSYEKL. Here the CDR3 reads CASSQLSGNTIYF. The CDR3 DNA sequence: TGCGCCAGCAGCCAGCTCTCTGGAAACACCATATATTTT.

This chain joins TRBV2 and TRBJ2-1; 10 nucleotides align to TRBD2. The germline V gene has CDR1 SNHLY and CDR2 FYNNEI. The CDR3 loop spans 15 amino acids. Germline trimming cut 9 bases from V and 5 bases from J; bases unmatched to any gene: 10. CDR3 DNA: TGTGCCAGTTCGCCGGGACTAGCGATTAACAATGAGCAGTTCTTC. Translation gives CASSPGLAINNEQFF.

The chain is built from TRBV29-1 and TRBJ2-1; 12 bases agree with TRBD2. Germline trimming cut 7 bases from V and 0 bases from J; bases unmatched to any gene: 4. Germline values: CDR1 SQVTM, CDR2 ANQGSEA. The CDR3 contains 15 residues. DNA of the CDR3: TGCAGCGCTAAGGGACTAGCGGGCTCCTACAATGAGCAGTTCTTC. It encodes CSAKGLAGSYNEQFF.

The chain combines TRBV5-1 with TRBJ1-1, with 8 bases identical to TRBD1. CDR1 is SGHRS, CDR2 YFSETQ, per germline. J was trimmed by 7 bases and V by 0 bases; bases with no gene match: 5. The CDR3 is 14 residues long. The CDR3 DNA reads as TGCGCCAGCAGCTTGGGGGGCGACAGGGGTGAAGCTTTCTTT. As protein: CASSLGGDRGEAFF.

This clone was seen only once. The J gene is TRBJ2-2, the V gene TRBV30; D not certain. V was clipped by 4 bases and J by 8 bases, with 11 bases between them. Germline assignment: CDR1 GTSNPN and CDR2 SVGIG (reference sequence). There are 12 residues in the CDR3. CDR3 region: CAWTPLGGELFF. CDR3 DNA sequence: TGTGCCTGGACCCCTCTCGGTGGGGAGCTGTTTTTT.

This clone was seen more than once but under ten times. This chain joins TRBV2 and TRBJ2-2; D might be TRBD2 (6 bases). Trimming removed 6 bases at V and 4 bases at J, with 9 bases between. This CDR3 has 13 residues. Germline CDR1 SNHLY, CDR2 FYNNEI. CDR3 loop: CASRTRSTGELFF. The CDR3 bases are TGTGCCAGCAGGACTAGATCCACCGGGGAGCTGTTTTTT.

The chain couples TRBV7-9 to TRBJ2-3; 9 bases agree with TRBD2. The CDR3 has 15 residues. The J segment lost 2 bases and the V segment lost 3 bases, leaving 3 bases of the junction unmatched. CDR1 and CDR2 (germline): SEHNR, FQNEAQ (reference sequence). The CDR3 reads CASSFTSGLTDTQYF. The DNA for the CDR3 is TGTGCCAGCAGCTTCACTAGCGGGCTCACAGATACGCAGTATTTT.

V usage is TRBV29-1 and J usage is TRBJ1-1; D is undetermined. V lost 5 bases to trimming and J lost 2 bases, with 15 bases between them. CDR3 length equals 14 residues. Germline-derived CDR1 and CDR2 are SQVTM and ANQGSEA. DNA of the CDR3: TGCAGCGTTCCGAGGGCAATGACCAACACTGAAGCTTTCTTT. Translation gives CSVPRAMTNTEAFF.

CDR3: CASSALQGENYGYTF. The CDR3, as DNA: TGTGCCAGCAGTGCCCTACAGGGGGAGAACTATGGCTACACCTTC. The chain couples TRBV6-1 to TRBJ1-2; 8 bases line up with TRBD1. CDR1 MNHNS and CDR2 SASEGT come from the germline V gene. Trimming cost V 4 bases and J 2 bases; bases outside gene matches: 6. The CDR3 totals 15 residues.

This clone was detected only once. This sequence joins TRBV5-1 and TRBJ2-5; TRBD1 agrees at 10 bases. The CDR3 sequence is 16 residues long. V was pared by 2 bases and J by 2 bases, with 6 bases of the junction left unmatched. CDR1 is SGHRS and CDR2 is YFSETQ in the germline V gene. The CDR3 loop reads CASSLLGTGVQETQYF. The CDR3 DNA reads TGCGCCAGCAGCTTATTAGGGACAGGGGTTCAAGAGACCCAGTACTTC.

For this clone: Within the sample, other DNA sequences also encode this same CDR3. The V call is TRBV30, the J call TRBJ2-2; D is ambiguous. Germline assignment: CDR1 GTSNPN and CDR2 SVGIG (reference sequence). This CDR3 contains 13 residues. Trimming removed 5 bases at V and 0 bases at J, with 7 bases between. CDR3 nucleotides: TGTGCCTGGGGGCGGACGAACACCGGGGAGCTGTTTTTT. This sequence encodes CAWGRTNTGELFF.

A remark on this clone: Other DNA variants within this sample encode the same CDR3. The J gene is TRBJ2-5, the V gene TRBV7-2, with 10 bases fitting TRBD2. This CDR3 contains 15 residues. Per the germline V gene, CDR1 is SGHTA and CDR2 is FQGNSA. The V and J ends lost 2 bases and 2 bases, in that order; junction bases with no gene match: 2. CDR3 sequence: CASSLRAGGQETQYF. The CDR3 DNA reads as TGTGCCAGCAGCTTACGAGCGGGAGGGCAAGAGACCCAGTACTTC.

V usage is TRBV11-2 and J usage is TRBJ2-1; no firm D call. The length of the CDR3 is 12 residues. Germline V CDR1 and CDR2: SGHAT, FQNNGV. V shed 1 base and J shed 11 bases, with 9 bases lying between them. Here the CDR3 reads CASSLASQQQFF. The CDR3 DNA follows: TGTGCCAGCAGCTTAGCGTCACAACAGCAGTTCTTC.

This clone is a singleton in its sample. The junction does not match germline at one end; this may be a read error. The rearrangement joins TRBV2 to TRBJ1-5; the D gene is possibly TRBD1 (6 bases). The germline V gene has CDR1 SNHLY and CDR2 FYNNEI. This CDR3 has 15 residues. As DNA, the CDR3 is TGTGCCAGCAGGGCCCCTTCGGGGGGCAACCAGCCCCAGCATTTT. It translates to CASRAPSGGNQPQHF.

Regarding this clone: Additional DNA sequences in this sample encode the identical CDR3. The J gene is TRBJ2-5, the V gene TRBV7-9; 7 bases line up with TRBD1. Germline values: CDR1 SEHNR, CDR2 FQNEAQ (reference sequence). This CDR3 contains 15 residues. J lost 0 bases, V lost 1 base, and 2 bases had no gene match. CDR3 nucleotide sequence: TGTGCCAGCAGCTTAGGAGACAGGGACCAAGAGACCCAGTACTTC. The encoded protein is CASSLGDRDQETQYF.

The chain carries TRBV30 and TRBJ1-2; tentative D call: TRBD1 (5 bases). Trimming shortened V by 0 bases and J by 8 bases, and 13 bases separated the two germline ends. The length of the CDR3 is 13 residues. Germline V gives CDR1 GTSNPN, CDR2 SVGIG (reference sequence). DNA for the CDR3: TGTGCCTGGAGTGTAGAGAGGGGCGCCGGCTACACCTTC. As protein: CAWSVERGAGYTF.

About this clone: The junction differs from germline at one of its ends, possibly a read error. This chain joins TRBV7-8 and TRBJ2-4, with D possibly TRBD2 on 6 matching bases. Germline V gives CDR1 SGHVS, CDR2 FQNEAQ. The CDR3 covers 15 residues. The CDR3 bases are TGTGCCAGCAGCCCTTTAGGTTCGTTTAGCGGTGCTGAGGACTTC. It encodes CASSPLGSFSGAEDF. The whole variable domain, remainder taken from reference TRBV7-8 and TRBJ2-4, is GAGVSQSPRYKVAKRGQDVALRCDPISGHVSLFWYQQALGQGPEFLTYFQNEAQLDKSGLPSDRFFAERPEGSVSTLKIQRTQQEDSAVYLCASSPLGSFSGAEDFGAGTRLSVL.

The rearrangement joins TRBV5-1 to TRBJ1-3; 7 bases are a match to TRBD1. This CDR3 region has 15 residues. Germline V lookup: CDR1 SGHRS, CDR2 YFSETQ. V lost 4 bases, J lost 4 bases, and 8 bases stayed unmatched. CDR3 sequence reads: CASSPRTGGGNTIYF. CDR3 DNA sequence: TGCGCCAGCAGCCCCCGGACAGGCGGGGGAAACACCATATATTTT.

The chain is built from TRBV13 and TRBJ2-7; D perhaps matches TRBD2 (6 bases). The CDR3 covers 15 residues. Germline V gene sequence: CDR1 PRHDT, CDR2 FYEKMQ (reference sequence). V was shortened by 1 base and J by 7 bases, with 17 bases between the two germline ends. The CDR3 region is CASSLVTSQIWEQYF. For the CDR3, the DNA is TGTGCCAGCAGCTTAGTAACTAGCCAAATCTGGGAGCAGTACTTC.

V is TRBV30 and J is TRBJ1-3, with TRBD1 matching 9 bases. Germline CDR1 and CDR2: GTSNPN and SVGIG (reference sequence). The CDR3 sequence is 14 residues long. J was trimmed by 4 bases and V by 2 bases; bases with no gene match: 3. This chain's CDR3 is CAWSRTGEGNTIYF. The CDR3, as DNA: TGTGCCTGGAGTAGGACAGGGGAGGGAAACACCATATATTTT. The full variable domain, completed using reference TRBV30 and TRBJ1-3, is SQTIHQWPATLVQPVGSPLSLECTVEGTSNPNLYWYRQAAGRGLQLLFYSVGIGQISSEVPQNLSASRPQDRQFILSSKKLLLSDSGFYLCAWSRTGEGNTIYFGEGSWLTVV.

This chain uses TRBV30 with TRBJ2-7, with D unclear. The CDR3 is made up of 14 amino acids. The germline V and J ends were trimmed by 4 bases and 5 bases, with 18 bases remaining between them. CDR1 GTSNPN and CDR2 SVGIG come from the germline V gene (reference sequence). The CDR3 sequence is CAWTPGTPGHEQYF. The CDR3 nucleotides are TGTGCCTGGACCCCGGGCACGCCGGGCCACGAGCAGTACTTC.

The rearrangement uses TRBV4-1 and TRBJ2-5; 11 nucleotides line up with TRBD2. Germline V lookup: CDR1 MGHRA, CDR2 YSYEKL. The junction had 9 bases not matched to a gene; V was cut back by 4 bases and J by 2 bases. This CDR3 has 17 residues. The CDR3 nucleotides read TGCGCCAGCAGCCCCGGGACTAGCGGTCGGAGGCAAGAGACCCAGTACTTC. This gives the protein CASSPGTSGRRQETQYF.

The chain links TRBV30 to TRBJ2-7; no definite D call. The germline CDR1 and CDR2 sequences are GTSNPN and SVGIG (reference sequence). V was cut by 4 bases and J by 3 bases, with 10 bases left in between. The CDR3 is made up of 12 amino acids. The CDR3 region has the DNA TGTGCCTGGATGGCTATCAACTACGAGCAGTACTTC. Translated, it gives CAWMAINYEQYF.

Here the CDR3 reads CASSLEGSLAKNIQYF. The CDR3 region has the DNA TGTGCCAGCAGCTTAGAAGGTTCTTTAGCCAAAAACATTCAGTACTTC. The genes are TRBV11-2 and TRBJ2-4, with unresolved D. The CDR3 has 16 amino acids. V was clipped by 0 bases and J by 0 bases, with 9 bases between them. CDR1 is SGHAT, CDR2 FQNNGV, per germline. Using reference TRBV11-2 and TRBJ2-4 for the parts outside the CDR3, the full variable domain is EAGVAQSPRYKIIEKRQSVAFWCNPISGHATLYWYQQILGQGPKLLIQFQNNGVVDDSQLPKDRFSAERLKGVDSTLKIQPAKLEDSAVYLCASSLEGSLAKNIQYFGAGTRLSVL.

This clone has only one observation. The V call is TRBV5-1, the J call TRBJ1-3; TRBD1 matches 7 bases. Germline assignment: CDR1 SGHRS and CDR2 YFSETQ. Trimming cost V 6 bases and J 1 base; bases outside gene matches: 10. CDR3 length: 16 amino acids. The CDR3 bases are TGCGCCAGCACCCTAATGGAGACAGGGTCTGGAAACACCATATATTTT. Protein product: CASTLMETGSGNTIYF.

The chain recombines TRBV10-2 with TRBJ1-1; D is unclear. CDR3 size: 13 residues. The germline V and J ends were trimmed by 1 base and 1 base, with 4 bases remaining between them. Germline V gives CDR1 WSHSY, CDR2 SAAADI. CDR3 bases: TGCGCCAGCAGTGAGTTGGGGAACACTGAAGCTTTCTTT. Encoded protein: CASSELGNTEAFF.

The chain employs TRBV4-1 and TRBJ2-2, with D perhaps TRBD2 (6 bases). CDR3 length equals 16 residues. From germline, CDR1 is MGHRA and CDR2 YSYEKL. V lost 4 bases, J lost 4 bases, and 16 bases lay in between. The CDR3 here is CASSPRRGAGTGELFF. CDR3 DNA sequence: TGCGCCAGCAGCCCTAGGCGCGGGGCGGGCACCGGGGAGCTGTTTTTT.

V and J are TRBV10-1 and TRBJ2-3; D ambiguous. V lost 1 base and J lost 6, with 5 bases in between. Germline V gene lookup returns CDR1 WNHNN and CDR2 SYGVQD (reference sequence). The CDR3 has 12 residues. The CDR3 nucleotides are TGCGCCAGCAGTGAGTATGGGGATACGCAGTATTTT. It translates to CASSEYGDTQYF.

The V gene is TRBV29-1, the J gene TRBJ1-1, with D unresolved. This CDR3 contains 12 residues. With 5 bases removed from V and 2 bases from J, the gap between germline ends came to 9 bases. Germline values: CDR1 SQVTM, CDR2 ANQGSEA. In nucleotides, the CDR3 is TGCAGCGTTTCTAACAGCAACACTGAAGCTTTCTTT. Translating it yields CSVSNSNTEAFF.